This T cell receptor (beta chain) appears in the sequencing data of a study of a mutant IDH1 vaccine in newly diagnosed glioma. Study-wide points: Pseudoprogression appeared unlinked to shifts in leading peripheral T cell clonotypes.

Sequencing was performed with immunoSEQ multiplex PCR; in TCRdb, only in-frame clones are kept and a portion is missing. This sample has roughly 34,000 clones, with around 81% found just once. Germline-derived CDR1 and CDR2 are SGHKS and YYEKEE (reference sequence). CDR3 length equals 14 residues. Trimming took 2 bases from V and 5 from J, leaving 10 bases between them. The sample's time point: week 5, during vaccination. Every single dose of the vaccine, 300 ug of mutant IDH1 20-mer peptide, came with topical imiquimod. Details on this clone: Its target is not known.

The sample in question was PBMCs, obtained from a glioma patient whose treatment included an IDH1 peptide vaccine. The clonotype was recovered from a man in his fifties or sixties with glioma. The V and J genes are TRBV5-5 and TRBJ1-4; D may be TRBD1 (6 bases). CDR3 in DNA: TGTGCCAGCAGCTTTGGGGGGCTGAATGAAAAACTGTTTTTT. It encodes CASSFGGLNEKLFF.